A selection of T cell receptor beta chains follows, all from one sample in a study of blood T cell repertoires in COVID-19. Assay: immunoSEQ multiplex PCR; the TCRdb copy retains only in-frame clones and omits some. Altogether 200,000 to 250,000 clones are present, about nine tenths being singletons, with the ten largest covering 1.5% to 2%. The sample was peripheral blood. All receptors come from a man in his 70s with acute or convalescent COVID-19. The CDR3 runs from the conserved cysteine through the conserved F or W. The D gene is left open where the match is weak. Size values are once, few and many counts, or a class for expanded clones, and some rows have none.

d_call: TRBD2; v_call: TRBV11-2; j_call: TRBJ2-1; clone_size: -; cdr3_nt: TGTGCCAGCAGCTTAGAGTCTAGCGGGTTCAATGAGCAGTTCTTC; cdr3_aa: CASSLESSGFNEQFF
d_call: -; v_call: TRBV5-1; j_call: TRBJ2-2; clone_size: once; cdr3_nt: TGCGCCAGCAGCTTGCAAGGGGCAGGGACCGGGGAGCTGTTTTTT; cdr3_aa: CASSLQGAGTGELFF
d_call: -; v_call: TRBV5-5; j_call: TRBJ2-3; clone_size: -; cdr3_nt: TGTGCCAGCAGCCCCGGGGGGCAGAGAGTCACAGATACGCAGTATTTT; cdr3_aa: CASSPGGQRVTDTQYF
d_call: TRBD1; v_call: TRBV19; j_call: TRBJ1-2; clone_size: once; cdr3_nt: TGTGCCAGTAGACGCACCGGGACAGGGTTCTCAAACTATGGCTACACCTTC; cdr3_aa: CASRRTGTGFSNYGYTF
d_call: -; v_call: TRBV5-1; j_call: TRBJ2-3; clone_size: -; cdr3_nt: TGCGCCAGCAGCTTGGCACAGGGTCGATCAGATACGCAGTATTTT; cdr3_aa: CASSLAQGRSDTQYF
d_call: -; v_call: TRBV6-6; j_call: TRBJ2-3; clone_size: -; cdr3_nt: TGTGCCAGCAATGACAGACAGACACTAATCACAGATACGCAGTATTTT; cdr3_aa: CASNDRQTLITDTQYF
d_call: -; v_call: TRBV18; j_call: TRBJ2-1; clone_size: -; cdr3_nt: TGTGCCAGCTCACCAGGAGGCTCAGGTCCCTACAATGAGCAGTTCTTC; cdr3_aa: CASSPGGSGPYNEQFF
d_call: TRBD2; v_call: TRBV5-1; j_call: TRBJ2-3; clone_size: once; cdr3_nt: TGCGCCAGCAGCTTGAGCGGGAGGAGGGATACGCAGTATTTT; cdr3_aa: CASSLSGRRDTQYF
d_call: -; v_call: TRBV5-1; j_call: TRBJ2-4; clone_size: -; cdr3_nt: TGCGCCAGCAGCTTGGAGGCAGGGCAAAGGGTCAAAAACATTCAGTACTTC; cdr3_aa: CASSLEAGQRVKNIQYF
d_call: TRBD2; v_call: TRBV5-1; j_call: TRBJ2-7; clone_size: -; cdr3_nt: TGCGCCAGCAGCTTGTTTCCTGGGGGGGAAGCCTACGAGCAGTACTTC; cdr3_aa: CASSLFPGGEAYEQYF
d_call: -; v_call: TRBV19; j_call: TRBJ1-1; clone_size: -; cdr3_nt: TGTGCCAGTAGTAAAACAGGGAACACTGAAGCTTTCTTT; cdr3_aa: CASSKTGNTEAFF
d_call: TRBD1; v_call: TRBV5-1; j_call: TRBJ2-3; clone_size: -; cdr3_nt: TGCGCCAGCAGCCAGGGACAGGCTCCCAGGGGAGGCACAGATACGCAGTATTTT; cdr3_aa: CASSQGQAPRGGTDTQYF
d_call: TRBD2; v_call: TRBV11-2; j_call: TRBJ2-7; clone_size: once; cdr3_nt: TGTGCCAGCAGCACTGGGACTAGCGGGACCGTCTACGAGCAGTACTTC; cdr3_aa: CASSTGTSGTVYEQYF
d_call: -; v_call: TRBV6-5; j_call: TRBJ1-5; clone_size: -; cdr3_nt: TGTGCCAGCACGACAGACTTCAATCAGCCCCAGCATTTT; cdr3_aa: CASTTDFNQPQHF
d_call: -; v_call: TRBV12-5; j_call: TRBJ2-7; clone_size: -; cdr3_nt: TGTGCTAGTGCCCGGATCCCGGGATATGGGTACGAGCAGTACTTC; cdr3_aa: CASARIPGYGYEQYF
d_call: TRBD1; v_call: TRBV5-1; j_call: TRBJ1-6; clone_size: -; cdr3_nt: TGCGCCAGCAGCTTGACGACAGGGGGATCACCCCTCCACTTT; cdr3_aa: CASSLTTGGSPLHF
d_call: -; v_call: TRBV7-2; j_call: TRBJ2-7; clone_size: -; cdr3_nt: TGTGCCAGCAGCCGAGGCCGGGAAGAACAGTACTTC; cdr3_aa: CASSRGREEQYF
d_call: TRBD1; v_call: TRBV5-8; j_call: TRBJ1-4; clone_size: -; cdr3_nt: TGTGCCAGCAGCTTGGGAGACAGGGGTGCCGGCGAAAAACTGTTTTTT; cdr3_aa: CASSLGDRGAGEKLFF
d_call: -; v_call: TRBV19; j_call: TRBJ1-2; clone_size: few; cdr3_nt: TGTGCCAGCAGGCGGATGACAGCTAACTATGGCTACACCTTC; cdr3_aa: CASRRMTANYGYTF
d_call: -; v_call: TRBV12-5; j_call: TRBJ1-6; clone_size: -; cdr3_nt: TGTGCTAGTGGTTTGGTACTGAGGCCGCAAAGCTCCTATAATTCACCCCTCCACTTT; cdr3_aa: CASGLVLRPQSSYNSPLHF
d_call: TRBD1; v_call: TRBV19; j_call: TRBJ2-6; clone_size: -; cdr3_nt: TGTGCCAGTAGTATAGGACAGGGCAACGCCGGGGCCAACGTCCTGACTTTC; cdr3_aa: CASSIGQGNAGANVLTF
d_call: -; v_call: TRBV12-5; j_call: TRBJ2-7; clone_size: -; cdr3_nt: TGTGCTAGTGGTCTCCGTGGGGCAGCCGAGCAGTACTTC; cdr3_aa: CASGLRGAAEQYF
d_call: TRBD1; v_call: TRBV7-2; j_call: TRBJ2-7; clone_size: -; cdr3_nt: TGTGCCAGCAGCAATGCACAGGGGTCCTACGAGCAGTACTTC; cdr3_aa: CASSNAQGSYEQYF
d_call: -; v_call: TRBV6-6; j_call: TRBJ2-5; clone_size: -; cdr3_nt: TGTGCCAGCAGTTACGTCTCGTACCAAGAGACCCAGTACTTC; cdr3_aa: CASSYVSYQETQYF
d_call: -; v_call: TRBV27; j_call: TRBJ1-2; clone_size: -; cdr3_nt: TGTGCCAGCAGTTTACGACAGGCCTATTATGGCTACACCTTC; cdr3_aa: CASSLRQAYYGYTF
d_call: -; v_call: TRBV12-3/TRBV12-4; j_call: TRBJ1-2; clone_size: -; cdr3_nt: TGTGCCAGCAGTTTTAGTCGTTATGGCTACACCTTC; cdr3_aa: CASSFSRYGYTF
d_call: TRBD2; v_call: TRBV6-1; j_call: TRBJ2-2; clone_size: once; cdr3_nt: TGTGCCAGCAGTGACAAACAGACTAGCGGGAACGGGGAGCTGTTTTTT; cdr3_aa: CASSDKQTSGNGELFF
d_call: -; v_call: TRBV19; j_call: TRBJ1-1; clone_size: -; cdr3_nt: TGTGCCAGTAGTATCCCCGACAATTTGAACACTGAAGCTTTCTTT; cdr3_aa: CASSIPDNLNTEAFF
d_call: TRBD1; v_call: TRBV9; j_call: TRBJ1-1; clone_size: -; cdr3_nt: TGTGCCAGCAGCTTCACAGGGGCGAACACTGAAGCTTTCTTT; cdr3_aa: CASSFTGANTEAFF
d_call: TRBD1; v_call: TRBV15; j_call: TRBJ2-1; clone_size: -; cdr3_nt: TGTGCCACCAGCAGAGGGGGACAGCCAGCTTACAATGAGCAGTTCTTC; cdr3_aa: CATSRGGQPAYNEQFF
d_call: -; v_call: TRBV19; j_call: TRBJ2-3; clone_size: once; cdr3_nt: TGTGCCAGTAGTATCCCGGGAGTAACACATACGCAGTATTTT; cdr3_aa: CASSIPGVTHTQYF
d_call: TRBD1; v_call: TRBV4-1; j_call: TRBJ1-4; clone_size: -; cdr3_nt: TGCGCCAGCAGCCGGCCAGGGGACAGGGGGGCTAATGAAAAACTGTTTTTT; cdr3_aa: CASSRPGDRGANEKLFF
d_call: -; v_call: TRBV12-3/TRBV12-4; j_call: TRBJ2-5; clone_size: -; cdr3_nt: TGTGCCAGCAGTTTAACAGAAGAGACCCAGTACTTC; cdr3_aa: CASSLTEETQYF
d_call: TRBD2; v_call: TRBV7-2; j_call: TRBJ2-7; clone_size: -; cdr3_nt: TGTGCCAGCAGCCCCCGGCCAAGCGGGGTAGAGGTGCAGTACTTC; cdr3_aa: CASSPRPSGVEVQYF
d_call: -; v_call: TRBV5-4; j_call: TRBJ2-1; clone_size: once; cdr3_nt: TGTGCCAGCAGCTTGTCACTAGGGGGTAATGAGCAGTTCTTC; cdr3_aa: CASSLSLGGNEQFF
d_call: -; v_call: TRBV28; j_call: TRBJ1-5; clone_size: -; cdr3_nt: TGTGCCAGCAGCCCCTCCCCCCGGCCCCAGCATTTT; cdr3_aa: CASSPSPRPQHF
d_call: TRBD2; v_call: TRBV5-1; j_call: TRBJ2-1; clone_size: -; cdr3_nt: TGCGCCAGCAGCCCGGGACTAGCGGGAGAAGGGGAGCAGTTCTTC; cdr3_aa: CASSPGLAGEGEQFF
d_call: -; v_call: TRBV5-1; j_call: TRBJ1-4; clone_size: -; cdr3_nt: TGCGCCAGCAGCCCCCACGGGGATTCTGAAAAACTGTTTTTT; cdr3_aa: CASSPHGDSEKLFF
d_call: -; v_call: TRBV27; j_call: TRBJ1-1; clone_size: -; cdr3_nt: TGTGCCAGCAGTTTCTGGGGGGGGGCTGAAGCTTTCTTT; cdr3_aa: CASSFWGGAEAFF
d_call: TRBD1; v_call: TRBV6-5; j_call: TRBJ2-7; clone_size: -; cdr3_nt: TGTGCCAGCAGTTTGGGACAGGGTCCCTACGAGCAGTACTTC; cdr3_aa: CASSLGQGPYEQYF
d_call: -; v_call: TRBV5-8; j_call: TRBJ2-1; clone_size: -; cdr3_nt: TGTGCCAGCAGCTTGGGACTTTCAAATCGGCAGTTCTTC; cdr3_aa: CASSLGLSNRQFF
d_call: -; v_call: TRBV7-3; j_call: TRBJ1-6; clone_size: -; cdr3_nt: TGTGCCAGCAGCTCGACAGGCGGCTCACCCCTCCACTTT; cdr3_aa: CASSSTGGSPLHF
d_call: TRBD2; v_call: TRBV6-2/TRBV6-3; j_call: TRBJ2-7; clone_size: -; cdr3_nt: TGTGCCAGCAGTTACGGGACTAGCGGAACCTACGAGCAGTACTTC; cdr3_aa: CASSYGTSGTYEQYF
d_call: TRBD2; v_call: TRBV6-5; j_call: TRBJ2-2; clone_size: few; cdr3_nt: TGTGCCAGCAGTTACTCGACTAGCGGGAGCACCGGGGAGCTGTTTTTT; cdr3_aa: CASSYSTSGSTGELFF